Described below is a single T cell receptor (beta chain) sequence and its context. Its antigen is not known. The study sequenced cultured CD4+ T cell DNA using the Oncomine TCR Beta short-read assay. TCRdb re-called the PCR reads through MiXCR, storing one row per CDR3 protein. The sample has about 25,000 distinct CDR3 sequences, 45% to 50% seen once. CDR1 is SGHTA, CDR2 FQGNSA, per germline. The CDR3 is 16 amino acids. Losses at the gene ends were 4 bases for V and 6 bases for J; bases not matched to a gene: 9. The data originate from a study of vaccination and CD4 T cells after COVID-19. Study-wide background: Six males and four females, two Hispanic, made up the convalescents. Either a CEFX pool, an HIV-1 Nef pool, or no peptide was added to control cultures. Regarding the study as a whole: Only relatively few convalescent patients were studied, and early post-infection timepoints were not analyzed.

Regarding treatment: roughly 10-day PBMC culture with coronavirus spike peptide pools or control peptides (ViraFEST assay). With 8.5 to 10 ug/ml peptide pools and around 9.6 IU/ml IL-2, PBMCs were cultured at approximately 2 million per well. This clonotype originated in a human donor who had recovered from COVID-19. The V gene is TRBV7-2, the J gene TRBJ1-5; 10 nucleotides match TRBD1. Sequencing was performed on CD4+ T cells from blood, cultured in vitro. CDR3 DNA: TGTGCCAGCAGCTCCTCAAGGACAGGGGGTACTCAGCCCCAGCATTTT. It is translated as CASSSSRTGGTQPQHF.